This is a list of T cell receptor beta chains from one sample in a study of neurological immune-mediated disorders. MiXCR, applied by TCRdb to the 5' RACE reads, yields one record per CDR3 protein. The data show about 45,000 distinct CDR3 sequences, approximately 13% seen once. Sequenced: PBMCs. The receptor set was obtained from a young man in good health. The CDR3 runs from the conserved cysteine through the conserved F or W. A D gene is named only where the DNA matches it firmly. Where a row states a size, it is once, few, many or the class of an expanded clone; other rows omit it.

>TRBV28|NA|many|TRBJ2-1
CASRGRGSGYNEQFF
TGTGCCAGCAGGGGAAGGGGTAGCGGATACAATGAGCAGTTCTTC
>TRBV20-1|NA|many|TRBJ2-3
CSAVGGSTDTQYF
TGCAGTGCTGTAGGCGGTAGCACAGATACGCAGTATTTT
>TRBV20-1|TRBD2|many|TRBJ2-3
CSASPRTSGTSTDTQYF
TGCAGTGCCTCCCCGAGGACTAGCGGGACAAGCACAGATACGCAGTATTTT
>TRBV7-6|NA|NA|TRBJ2-4
CASSSLAGRGLDVQHF
TGTGCCAGCAGCTCTTTAGCGGGCAGGGGATTAGACGTTCAGCACTTC
>TRBV7-6|TRBD1|many|TRBJ2-5
CASSLGQGLETQYF
TGTGCCAGCAGCTTAGGACAGGGGTTAGAGACCCAGTACTTC
>TRBV29-1|TRBD1|NA|TRBJ2-7
CSGGYRGDQYF
TGCAGCGGAGGGTACAGGGGCGATCAGTACTTC
>TRBV12-3/TRBV12-4|NA|many|TRBJ1-5
CASQITSGRNQPQHF
TGTGCCAGCCAAATTACCTCAGGGCGCAATCAGCCCCAGCATTTT
>TRBV12-3/TRBV12-4|TRBD2|many|TRBJ2-3
CASSWGGSGDTQYF
TGTGCCAGCAGTTGGGGCGGGAGTGGAGATACGCAGTATTTT
>TRBV18|NA|many|TRBJ1-3
CASSVDASGNTIYF
TGTGCCAGCTCAGTCGACGCCTCTGGAAACACCATATATTTT
>TRBV28|NA|many|TRBJ2-3
CASSLLSRDTQYF
TGTGCCAGCAGTCTCCTCTCCAGAGATACGCAGTATTTT
>TRBV7-9|NA|NA|TRBJ1-1
CATPTRGSTEAFF
TGTGCCACCCCGACCCGGGGGAGCACTGAAGCTTTCTTT
>TRBV25-1|TRBD2|many|TRBJ2-1
CASSSPFSGGMRDEQFF
TGTGCCAGCAGTTCTCCGTTTAGCGGGGGGATGCGCGATGAGCAGTTCTTC
>TRBV12-3/TRBV12-4|TRBD2|many|TRBJ2-1
CASRAGLVSYNEQFF
TGTGCCAGCAGGGCGGGACTAGTATCCTACAATGAGCAGTTCTTC
>TRBV29-1|NA|many|TRBJ1-2
CSVERGAGYGYTF
TGCAGCGTTGAAAGAGGGGCGGGCTATGGCTACACCTTC
>TRBV5-6|TRBD2|many|TRBJ2-5
CASSVSSSGRWETQYF
TGTGCCAGCAGCGTCTCCTCTAGCGGGAGGTGGGAGACCCAGTACTTC
>TRBV20-1|NA|many|TRBJ2-5
CSARDRVEPQYF
TGCAGTGCTAGGGACAGAGTGGAGCCCCAGTACTTC
>TRBV20-1|NA|many|TRBJ1-1
CSASDAPEAFF
TGCAGTGCTTCCGACGCTCCTGAAGCTTTCTTT
>TRBV3-1|TRBD1|many|TRBJ2-7
CASSLSAGQGMEQYF
TGTGCCAGCAGCCTATCTGCGGGACAGGGTATGGAGCAGTACTTC
>TRBV7-9|NA|once|TRBJ2-7
CASSLVGRGTYVQYF
TGTGCCAGCAGCTTAGTTGGTAGGGGAACCTACGTGCAGTACTTC
>TRBV9|TRBD1|NA|TRBJ2-7
CASSPRMGQGSYEQYF
TGTGCCAGCAGCCCCCGGATGGGACAGGGGTCGTACGAGCAGTACTTC
>TRBV6-4|NA|many|TRBJ2-2
CASSDRVSVHTGELFF
TGTGCCAGCAGTGATAGGGTGTCTGTGCACACCGGGGAGCTGTTTTTT
>TRBV18|TRBD2|many|TRBJ2-7
CASSPGPGLAGGYEQYF
TGTGCCAGCTCACCAGGTCCGGGACTAGCGGGAGGGTACGAGCAGTACTTC
>TRBV7-2|TRBD2|many|TRBJ2-5
CASSRPSSGREETQYF
TGTGCCAGCAGCAGACCCTCTAGCGGGAGGGAGGAGACCCAGTACTTC
>TRBV15|TRBD2|many|TRBJ2-2
CATSSPIGAGGPSGELFF
TGTGCCACCAGCAGCCCAATCGGAGCGGGAGGGCCTTCCGGGGAGCTGTTTTTT
>TRBV10-3|NA|many|TRBJ1-5
CAISESGVGNQPQHF
TGTGCCATCAGTGAGTCGGGGGTCGGCAATCAGCCCCAGCATTTT
>TRBV20-1|TRBD2|NA|TRBJ2-7
CSARDSGIAYEQYF
TGCAGTGCTAGAGACAGCGGGATTGCCTACGAGCAGTACTTC
>TRBV7-2|NA|many|TRBJ2-5
CASSLGRGGETQYF
TGTGCCAGCAGCTTGGGTAGGGGTGGAGAGACCCAGTACTTC
>TRBV5-1|TRBD1|many|TRBJ2-1
CASSTGRQGITYNEQFF
TGCGCCAGCAGCACCGGCAGACAGGGCATTACCTACAATGAGCAGTTCTTC
>TRBV2|NA|NA|TRBJ2-3
CASSEGADSTTDTRYF
TGTGCCAGCAGTGAAGGGGCGGACAGTACCACAGATACGCGGTATTTT
>TRBV7-9|NA|many|TRBJ2-7
CASSLGRLWQGKGEQYF
TGTGCCAGCAGCTTAGGTCGTCTGTGGCAGGGGAAAGGCGAGCAGTACTTC
>TRBV6-1|NA|many|TRBJ2-3
CASRNRQGREGTDTQYF
TGTGCCAGCAGGAACAGACAGGGACGGGAGGGCACAGATACGCAGTATTTT
>TRBV4-2|NA|many|TRBJ1-6
CASSQAPDGSSPLHF
TGTGCCAGCAGCCAAGCACCTGATGGTAGTTCACCCCTCCACTTT
>TRBV7-8|TRBD2|many|TRBJ2-2
CASSQRASGGTNTGELFF
TGTGCCAGCAGCCAGAGGGCTAGCGGGGGGACGAACACCGGGGAGCTGTTTTTT
>TRBV4-1|TRBD2|many|TRBJ2-7
CASSQGLGAGGSEQYF
TGCGCCAGCAGCCAAGGCCTCGGAGCGGGAGGATCCGAGCAGTACTTC
>TRBV5-1|TRBD2|many|TRBJ2-1
CASSPWTSGRNEQFF
TGCGCCAGCAGCCCCTGGACTAGCGGGAGGAATGAGCAGTTCTTC
>TRBV7-6|TRBD1|NA|TRBJ2-7
CASSLARNTGTGVYEQYF
TGTGCCAGCAGCTTAGCGCGCAACACCGGGACAGGGGTCTACGAGCAGTACTTC
>TRBV13|TRBD1|many|TRBJ1-5
CASSLARGTGNQPQHF
TGTGCCAGCAGCTTAGCGCGGGGGACAGGGAATCAGCCCCAGCATTTT
>TRBV27|TRBD2|many|TRBJ2-2
CASSLAGANTGELFF
TGTGCCAGCAGTTTAGCGGGAGCTAACACCGGGGAGCTGTTTTTT
>TRBV11-2|TRBD1|NA|TRBJ2-6
CASSMTGFQANVLTF
TGTGCCAGCAGCATGACAGGGTTCCAGGCCAACGTCCTGACTTTC
>TRBV2|NA|many|TRBJ2-2
CASSEELAGELFF
TGTGCCAGCAGTGAGGAGTTGGCCGGGGAGCTGTTTTTT
>TRBV11-1|NA|NA|TRBJ2-5
CASSSECSYQETQYF
TGTGCCAGCAGCTCGGAGTGTTCGTACCAAGAGACCCAGTACTTC
>TRBV10-3|NA|few|TRBJ2-7
CAISEAGLEYEQYF
TGTGCCATCAGTGAGGCGGGATTGGAATACGAGCAGTACTTC
>TRBV20-1|TRBD2|many|TRBJ2-3
CSARDQIAGRTDTQYF
TGCAGTGCTAGAGATCAGATAGCGGGACGCACAGATACGCAGTATTTT
>TRBV10-3|NA|many|TRBJ2-1
CAISPEGVDEQFF
TGTGCCATCAGTCCCGAGGGGGTCGATGAGCAGTTCTTC
>TRBV5-1|NA|many|TRBJ2-7
CASSLDTPISSYEQYF
TGCGCCAGCAGCTTGGACACTCCGATCAGCTCCTACGAGCAGTACTTC
>TRBV7-3|TRBD2|NA|TRBJ2-1
CASSLSGGRYNEQFF
TGTGCCAGCAGCTTAAGCGGGGGACGCTACAATGAGCAGTTCTTC
>TRBV13|NA|many|TRBJ2-7
CASSLGDEQYF
TGTGCCAGCAGCTTAGGCGACGAGCAGTACTTC
>TRBV27|TRBD2|many|TRBJ2-3
CASSRRGGRDTDTQYF
TGTGCCAGCAGCCGCAGGGGCGGGAGGGACACAGATACGCAGTATTTT
>TRBV29-1|TRBD1|NA|TRBJ1-2
CSVLGQGSGGYTF
TGCAGCGTCCTAGGACAGGGGAGCGGTGGCTACACCTTC
>TRBV20-1|NA|many|TRBJ2-7
CSARSGLDGYEQYF
TGCAGTGCTAGATCAGGCCTAGACGGTTACGAGCAGTACTTC
>TRBV5-1|TRBD1|many|TRBJ2-4
CASSPGQGTPLAKNIQYF
TGCGCCAGCAGCCCGGGACAGGGGACACCTTTAGCCAAAAACATTCAGTACTTC
>TRBV27|TRBD2|NA|TRBJ2-1
CTSSWGGVDNKQFF
TGTACCAGCAGTTGGGGGGGGGTCGACAATAAGCAGTTCTTC
>TRBV18|NA|many|TRBJ1-1
CASSARGGTAEAFF
TGTGCCAGCTCAGCTAGGGGGGGAACCGCTGAAGCTTTCTTT
>TRBV7-6|NA|many|TRBJ1-2
CASSPSTEGYGYTF
TGTGCCAGCAGCCCTTCGACAGAGGGCTATGGCTACACCTTC
>TRBV6-6|NA|many|TRBJ2-7
CASSYSIRDFEQYF
TGTGCCAGCAGTTACTCGATCAGGGACTTCGAGCAGTACTTC